This T cell receptor beta chain was obtained from a study of OX40 agonist ivuxolimab in advanced cancers. On the study more broadly: The group had a mean age of around 60 years, ranged from about 20 to 79, and was 82.7% male. Partial response was recorded in three patients: one hepatocellular carcinoma and two cutaneous melanoma cases. Regarding the study as a whole: At doses 0.1 to 3.0 mg/kg, CD4+ and CD8+ clones expanded.

The data were produced by immunoSEQ multiplex PCR, yet TCRdb's version contains in-frame clones alone and is incomplete. In the table there are under 20,000 clones, 80% to 90% of which are singletons. On cycle 4 day 1 and cycle 7 day 1, as well as at baseline, blood was sampled. The CDR3 loop spans 15 amino acids. The V gene's germline CDR1 is MNHEY and CDR2 SVGAGI. Germline trimming cut 3 bases from V and 3 bases from J; bases unmatched to any gene: 7. A remark on this clone: The antigen is not known.

The chain employs TRBV6-5 and TRBJ2-7; TRBD1 agrees at 8 bases. This clonotype originated in an adult with an advanced solid tumor such as melanoma, head and neck, liver or kidney cancer. The sample consisted of CD4+ or CD8+ T cells sorted from blood, taken in a trial of the OX40 agonist ivuxolimab. CDR3 sequence reads: CASSYMTGVNYEQYF. In DNA, the CDR3 is TGTGCCAGCAGTTATATGACAGGGGTTAACTACGAGCAGTACTTC.